Listed here are 2 T cell receptor beta chains from one sample, sequenced in a study of T cells in Graves' hyperthyroidism and ophthalmopathy. Amplified TCR beta CDR3 regions derived from RNA transcripts. The primer set for the first-round RT-PCR of the TCR CDR3 was HTBI. TCRdb passed the multiplex PCR reads through MiXCR, listing each CDR3 protein once. The repertoire holds 300,000 to 450,000 distinct CDR3 sequences, with roughly 25% as singletons. The specimen sequenced was blood. The receptors stem from a man aged 50-60 years with Graves' hyperthyroidism.

The genes are TRBV4-1 and TRBJ2-2, with TRBD2 matching 8 bases. Germline V gene data show CDR1 as MGHRA and CDR2 as YSYEKL. The V segment lost 0 bases and the J segment 2 bases; nucleotides outside the gene matches: 2. This CDR3 region has 16 residues. CDR3 coding DNA: TGCGCCAGCAGCCAAGATAGCGGGGAAAACACCGGGGAGCTGTTTTTT. This translates into CASSQDSGENTGELFF.

This clonotype was detected a few times. The J gene is TRBJ2-1, the V gene TRBV7-9; TRBD2 aligns across 9 bases. V lost 3 bases, J lost 6 bases, and 6 bases stayed unmatched. In germline, CDR1 is SEHNR, CDR2 FQNEAQ (reference sequence). CDR3 size: 15 residues. CDR3 DNA: TGTGCCAGCAGCTTCGCTATAGCGGGAGTCAATGAGCAGTTCTTC. This sequence encodes CASSFAIAGVNEQFF.